One sample yielded the 12 T cell receptor beta chains listed below, sequenced in a study of beta chain features in type 1 diabetes. Study-wide points: Shortening of TCRB CDR3s, moderate but significant, appeared in all four CD4+ subsets of Type 1 diabetes patients.

No antigens are known for them. Sequencing targeted expressed TCRB transcripts, as all isolated RNA had been reverse transcribed. Method: immunoSEQ multiplex PCR; TCRdb's copy keeps in-frame clones and lacks some. In the table there are a few hundred thousand clones, about 14% of which are singletons. The sequencing sample was made of naive CD4+ T cells from blood. These receptors were taken from a man under 40 with type 1 diabetes.

The chain employs TRBV7-2 and TRBJ1-6; D is uncertain. The V end was cut by 5 bases, the J end by 5 bases, with 10 bases between. Germline CDR1 is SGHTA and CDR2 is FQGNSA. CDR3 length equals 14 residues. The CDR3 protein is CASSPRRDNSPLHF. CDR3 in DNA: TGTGCCAGCAGCCCGCGGAGGGATAATTCACCCCTCCACTTT.

This chain connects TRBV7-9 to TRBJ2-3; a possible D gene is TRBD1 (6 bases). The ends were cut back, 4 bases at V and 0 bases at J, with 17 bases in the middle. Germline CDR1 and CDR2: SEHNR and FQNEAQ (reference sequence). This CDR3 spans 17 amino acids. The DNA for the CDR3 is TGTGCCAGCAGCTCGGGACAACGACCGACCAGCACAGATACGCAGTATTTT. As protein: CASSSGQRPTSTDTQYF.

V gene TRBV14 combines with J gene TRBJ2-1; 9 bases match TRBD2. Germline V CDR1 and CDR2: SGHDN, FVKESK. V gave up 3 bases and J gave up 9 bases; unmatched junction bases: 6. The CDR3 loop spans 14 amino acids. The CDR3 here is CASSQVAGVTEQFF. The CDR3, as DNA: TGTGCCAGCAGCCAGGTAGCGGGAGTTACTGAGCAGTTCTTC.

V is TRBV11-2 and J is TRBJ1-1; 7 nucleotides align to TRBD1. This CDR3 is 12 amino acids long. Germline loops: CDR1 SGHAT, CDR2 FQNNGV. Losses at the gene ends were 5 bases for V and 11 bases for J; bases not matched to a gene: 8. This CDR3 is CASSTPTGFAFF. The CDR3 nucleotides are TGTGCCAGCAGCACACCGACAGGGTTTGCTTTCTTT. Full variable domain (rest looked up from reference TRBV11-2 and TRBJ1-1): EAGVAQSPRYKIIEKRQSVAFWCNPISGHATLYWYQQILGQGPKLLIQFQNNGVVDDSQLPKDRFSAERLKGVDSTLKIQPAKLEDSAVYLCASSTPTGFAFFGQGTRLTVV.

The chain carries TRBV6-5 and TRBJ1-2; D is uncertain. CDR1 is MNHEY and CDR2 is SVGAGI in the germline V gene. This CDR3 spans 15 amino acids. V lost 0 bases to trimming and J lost 8 bases, with 16 bases between them. The CDR3 spells CASSYSIVARGGYTF. For the CDR3, the DNA is TGTGCCAGCAGTTACTCGATCGTTGCCCGGGGAGGCTACACCTTC.

The chain joins TRBV10-3 to TRBJ1-5, with D hard to call. The CDR3 has 14 amino acids. The germline V and J ends were trimmed by 6 bases and 3 bases, with 12 bases remaining between them. Germline-derived CDR1 and CDR2 are ENHRY and SYGVKD. CDR3 loop: CAISPDGANQPQHF. CDR3 nucleotide sequence: TGTGCCATCAGCCCTGACGGAGCCAATCAGCCCCAGCATTTT.

The chain joins TRBV7-9 to TRBJ1-2; TRBD1 aligns across 7 bases. Trimming took 1 base from V and 2 from J; bases not matched to a gene: 1. The CDR3 spans 14 residues. The germline V gene has CDR1 SEHNR and CDR2 FQNEAQ (reference sequence). CDR3 amino acids: CASSLGGQNYGYTF. The CDR3 coding sequence is TGTGCCAGCAGCTTAGGGGGACAGAACTATGGCTACACCTTC.

The gene calls are TRBV4-2 and TRBJ2-2, with 9 nucleotides matching TRBD2. After removal of 1 base from V and 5 bases from J, the junction contained 8 bases not matched to a gene. CDR1 and CDR2 from the germline V gene are LGHNA and YNFKEQ. The CDR3 runs 17 residues. The CDR3 here is CASSQAVSGSGTGELFF. The DNA for the CDR3 is TGTGCCAGCAGCCAAGCGGTTAGCGGGAGTGGGACCGGGGAGCTGTTTTTT.

This clone came up a few times. The chain recombines TRBV5-1 with TRBJ1-1; D may be TRBD1 (6 bases). CDR3 size: 14 residues. V was pared by 4 bases and J by 1 base, with 11 bases between. The germline V gene encodes CDR1 SGHRS and CDR2 YFSETQ. In nucleotides, the CDR3 is TGCGCCAGCAGCATCGGGACAACGAACACTGAAGCTTTCTTT. This translates into CASSIGTTNTEAFF. Drawing the rest from reference TRBV5-1 and TRBJ1-1, the complete variable domain is KAGVTQTPRYLIKTRGQQVTLSCSPISGHRSVSWYQQTPGQGLQFLFEYFSETQRNKGNFPGRFSGRQFSNSRSEMNVSTLELGDSALYLCASSIGTTNTEAFFGQGTRLTVV.

This clone was observed a handful of times. An end of the junction does not agree with germline; a read error may underlie this. This chain uses TRBV2 with TRBJ2-5, with 10 bases matching TRBD2. There are 13 residues in the CDR3. CDR1 is SNHLY and CDR2 is FYNNEI in the germline V gene. The CDR3 nucleotides read TGTGCCAGCAGTGGAGGGACTAGCGAAATCATGCACTTC. Translation: CASSGGTSEIMHF.

V gene TRBV5-1 combines with J gene TRBJ2-4; perhaps TRBD2 as D (6 bases). V lost 0 bases to trimming and J lost 3 bases, with 7 bases between them. Germline CDR1 is SGHRS and CDR2 is YFSETQ. The CDR3 covers 14 residues. The chain's CDR3 is CASSLGGDKNIQYF. Here the CDR3 DNA reads TGCGCCAGCAGCTTGGGGGGGGACAAAAACATTCAGTACTTC.

The V and J genes are TRBV29-1 and TRBJ2-1, with TRBD2 identical over 7 bases. The CDR3 consists of 16 residues. V lost 0 bases, J lost 0 bases, and 5 bases stayed unmatched. Germline V gene data show CDR1 as SQVTM and CDR2 as ANQGSEA. This CDR3 reads CSVEDLGGGSYNEQFF. The CDR3, as DNA: TGCAGCGTTGAAGATCTAGGCGGGGGCTCCTACAATGAGCAGTTCTTC.